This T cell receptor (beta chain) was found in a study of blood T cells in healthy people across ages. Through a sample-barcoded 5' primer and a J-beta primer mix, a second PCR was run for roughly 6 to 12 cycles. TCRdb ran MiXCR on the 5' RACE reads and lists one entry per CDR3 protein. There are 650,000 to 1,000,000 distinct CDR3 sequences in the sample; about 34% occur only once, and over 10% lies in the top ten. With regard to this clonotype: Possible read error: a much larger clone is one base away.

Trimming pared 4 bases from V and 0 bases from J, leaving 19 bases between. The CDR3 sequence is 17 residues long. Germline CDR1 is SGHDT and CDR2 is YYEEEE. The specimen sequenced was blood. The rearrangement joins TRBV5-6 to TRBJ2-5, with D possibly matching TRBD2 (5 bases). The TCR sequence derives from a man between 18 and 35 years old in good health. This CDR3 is CASSTRFGPWDQETQYF. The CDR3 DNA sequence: TGTGCCAGCAGCACTAGATTCGGGCCATGGGACCAAGAGACCCAGTACTTC.